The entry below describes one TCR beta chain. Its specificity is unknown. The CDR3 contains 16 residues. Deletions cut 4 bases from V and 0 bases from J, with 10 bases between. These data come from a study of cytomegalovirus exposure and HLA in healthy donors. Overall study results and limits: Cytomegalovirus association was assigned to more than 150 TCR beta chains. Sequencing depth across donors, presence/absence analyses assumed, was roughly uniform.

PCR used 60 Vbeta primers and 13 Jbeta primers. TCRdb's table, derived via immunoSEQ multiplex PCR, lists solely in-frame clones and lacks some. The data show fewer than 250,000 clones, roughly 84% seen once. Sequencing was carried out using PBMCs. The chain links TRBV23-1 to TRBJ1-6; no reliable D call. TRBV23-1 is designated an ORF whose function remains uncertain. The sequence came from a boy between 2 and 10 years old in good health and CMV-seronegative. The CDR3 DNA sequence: TGCGCCAGCAGTCCCGAGGAGAACTCCTATAATTCACCCCTCCACTTT. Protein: CASSPEENSYNSPLHF.